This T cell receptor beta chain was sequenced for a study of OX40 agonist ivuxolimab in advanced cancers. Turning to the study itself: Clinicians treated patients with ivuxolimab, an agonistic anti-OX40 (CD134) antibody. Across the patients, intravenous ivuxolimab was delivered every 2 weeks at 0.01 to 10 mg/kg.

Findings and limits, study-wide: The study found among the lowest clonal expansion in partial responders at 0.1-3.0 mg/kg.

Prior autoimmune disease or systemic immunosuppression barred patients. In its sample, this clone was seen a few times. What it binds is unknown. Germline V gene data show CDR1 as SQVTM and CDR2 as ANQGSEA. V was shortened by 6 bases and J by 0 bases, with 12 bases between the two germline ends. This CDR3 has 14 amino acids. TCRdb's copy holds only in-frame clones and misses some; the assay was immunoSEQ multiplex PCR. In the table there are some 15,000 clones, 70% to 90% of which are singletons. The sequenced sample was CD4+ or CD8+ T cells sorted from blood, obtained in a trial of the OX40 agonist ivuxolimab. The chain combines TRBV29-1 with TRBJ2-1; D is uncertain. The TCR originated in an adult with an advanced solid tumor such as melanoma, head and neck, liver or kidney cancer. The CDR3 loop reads CSVPGPSSYNEQFF. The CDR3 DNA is TGCAGCGTCCCTGGGCCGAGCTCCTACAATGAGCAGTTCTTC.